This T cell receptor (beta chain) originates from a study of T cell responses to AZD1222 COVID-19 vaccine. Study outcomes and limitations: Clonal diversity may have been underestimated, and the donors were mostly white British, with more females than males.

Trimming at V came to 7 bases and at J to 7 bases, leaving 14 bases not matched to a gene. The CDR3 is 15 amino acids. Germline CDR1 reads LNHDA; CDR2 reads SQIVND (reference sequence). Points on this clone: Antigen unknown.

TCRdb's copy holds only in-frame clones and misses some; the assay was immunoSEQ multiplex PCR. The sample yields about 110,000 clones, 94% seen once. The V gene is TRBV19, the J gene TRBJ1-1; TRBD1 aligns across 8 bases. The sequence was collected from an adult who received the AZD1222 COVID-19 vaccine. The sample in question was peripheral blood, obtained 28 days after the second AZD1222 dose. CDR3 coding DNA: TGTGCCAGTACAACTGGGGGGCAGGGGGCTAGTGAAGCTTTCTTT. This sequence encodes CASTTGGQGASEAFF.